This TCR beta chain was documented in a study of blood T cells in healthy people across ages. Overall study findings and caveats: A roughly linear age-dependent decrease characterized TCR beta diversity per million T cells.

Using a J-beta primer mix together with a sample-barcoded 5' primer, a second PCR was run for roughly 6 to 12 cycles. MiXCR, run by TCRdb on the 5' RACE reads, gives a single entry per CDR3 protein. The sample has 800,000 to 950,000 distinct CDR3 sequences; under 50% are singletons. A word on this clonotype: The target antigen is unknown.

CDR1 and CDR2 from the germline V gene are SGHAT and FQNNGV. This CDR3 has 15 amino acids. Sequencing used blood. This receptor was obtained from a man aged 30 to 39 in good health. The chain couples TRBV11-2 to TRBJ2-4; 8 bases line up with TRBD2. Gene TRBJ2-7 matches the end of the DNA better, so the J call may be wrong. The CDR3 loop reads CASSFGAGGTYEQYF. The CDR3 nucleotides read TGTGCCAGCAGCTTTGGCGCGGGGGGCACGTACGAGCAGTACTTC.